What follows are 30 T cell receptor beta chains derived from one specimen sequenced in a study of CXCR3-negative and CXCR3-positive naive CD8 T cells. UMI-tagged TRB cDNA libraries were built via 5' RACE. Using the 5' RACE reads, TCRdb records one entry per CDR3 protein without DNA. The sample features some 130,000 distinct CDR3 sequences, with about 0.44% in its top ten. The specimen sequenced was naive CXCR3- CD8+ T cells from blood. Regarding subset: CD45RO-CCR7+CD27+CD95- naive CD8+ T cells lacking CXCR3 (TNR3-). The receptors were sampled from a human donor in good health. Some clones in this sample may be carry-over from other donors' samples.

CDR3 protein: CSVGQGLRVYGYTF. This chain joins TRBV29-1 and TRBJ1-2; checking the TCRdb D call of TRBD1 is not possible without DNA. The CDR3 is 14 residues long. Germline-derived CDR1 and CDR2 are SQVTM and ANQGSEA. Full variable domain (outside the CDR3, taken from reference TRBV29-1 and TRBJ1-2): SAVISQKPSRDICQRGTSLTIQCQVDSQVTMMFWYRQQPGQSLTLIATANQGSEATYESGFVIDKFPISRPNLTFSTLTVSNMSPEDSSIYLCSVGQGLRVYGYTFGSGTRLTVV.

This chain uses TRBV19 with TRBJ2-1; lacking DNA, the TRBD2 call made by TCRdb goes unchecked. Germline CDR1 reads LNHDA; CDR2 reads SQIVND (reference sequence). CDR3 length: 14 residues. CDR3 loop: CASSMGTSRNEQFF.

This chain connects TRBV25-1 to TRBJ2-7; checking the TCRdb D call of TRBD1 is not possible without DNA. The CDR3 is 15 residues long. The germline V gene has CDR1 MGHDK and CDR2 SYGVNS. The CDR3 sequence: CASSLGGVGSYEQYF.

This chain uses TRBV7-9 with TRBJ2-1. Germline V gives CDR1 SEHNR, CDR2 FQNEAQ (reference sequence). The CDR3 sequence is 13 residues long. CDR3 sequence: CASSLESYNEQFF.

V and J are TRBV19 and TRBJ2-1; checking the TCRdb D call of TRBD1 is not possible without DNA. The length of the CDR3 is 17 residues. Germline CDR1 reads LNHDA; CDR2 reads SQIVND (reference sequence). The CDR3: CASSLLNRGLKYNEQFF.

V is TRBV29-1 and J is TRBJ2-3; TCRdb calls TRBD2, which cannot be checked without DNA. Germline loops: CDR1 SQVTM, CDR2 ANQGSEA. The CDR3 sequence is 13 residues long. The CDR3 region is CSVEGGEADTQYF.

The chain joins TRBV29-1 to TRBJ1-1. The length of the CDR3 is 11 residues. The V gene's germline CDR1 is SQVTM and CDR2 ANQGSEA. CDR3 residues: CSVGMVTEAFF.

This chain links TRBV7-7 with TRBJ2-3. This CDR3 is built from 15 residues. Looked up from germline, CDR1 is SSHAT and CDR2 is FNYEAQ (reference sequence). The CDR3 sequence is CASSPHLRGTDTQYF.

J is TRBJ1-5 and V is TRBV4-1; TCRdb calls TRBD1, which cannot be checked without DNA. CDR1 and CDR2 (germline): MGHRA, YSYEKL. The CDR3 is 16 amino acids. CDR3 sequence: CASSQEAPDSNQPQHF.

The chain joins TRBV11-3 to TRBJ2-7; lacking DNA, the TRBD1 call made by TCRdb goes unchecked. Germline CDR1 reads SGHNT; CDR2 reads YENEEA. The CDR3 is made up of 13 amino acids. CDR3 in amino acids: CASSLAGGGEQYF.

This chain links TRBV2 with TRBJ2-1. The CDR3 consists of 13 residues. Germline-derived CDR1 and CDR2 are SNHLY and FYNNEI. The CDR3 region is CASTLRRVVEQFF.

The chain carries TRBV28 and TRBJ2-7; TCRdb's D gene call, TRBD1, goes unchecked for lack of DNA. The germline V gene has CDR1 MDHEN and CDR2 SYDVKM. CDR3 length: 14 residues. The CDR3 spells CASSSYRVPYEQYF.

The gene calls are TRBV28 and TRBJ2-7. The CDR3 runs to 12 residues. The germline CDR1 and CDR2 sequences are MDHEN and SYDVKM. Here the CDR3 reads CASSLQVYEQYF.

The rearrangement joins TRBV29-1 to TRBJ2-1; lacking DNA, the TRBD1 call made by TCRdb goes unchecked. Looked up from germline, CDR1 is SQVTM and CDR2 is ANQGSEA. The CDR3 is 14 amino acids. The CDR3: CSVERDRSYNEQFF.

The chain recombines TRBV20-1 with TRBJ2-7. The germline V gene has CDR1 DFQATT and CDR2 SNEGSKA (reference sequence). This CDR3 spans 14 amino acids. The CDR3 region is CSARGSSGVYEQYF.

V and J are TRBV3-1 and TRBJ2-3; lacking DNA, the TRBD2 call made by TCRdb goes unchecked. This CDR3 region has 14 residues. Germline assignment: CDR1 LGHDT and CDR2 YNNKEL (reference sequence). The CDR3 loop reads CASSPRDSTDTQYF.

The chain has TRBV12-5 and TRBJ2-2. Germline CDR1 LGHNT, CDR2 FRNRAP. This CDR3 has 15 residues. CDR3 residues: CASGWGGPNTGELFF. Drawing the rest from reference TRBV12-5 and TRBJ2-2, the complete variable domain is DARVTQTPRHKVTEMGQEVTMRCQPILGHNTVFWYRQTMMQGLELLAYFRNRAPLDDSGMPKDRFSAEMPDATLATLKIQPSEPRDSAVYFCASGWGGPNTGELFFGEGSRLTVL.

The chain recombines TRBV29-1 with TRBJ2-1. Germline V CDR1 and CDR2: SQVTM, ANQGSEA. CDR3 length: 14 amino acids. CDR3 protein: CSVVLAEIYNEQFF.

This chain joins TRBV7-2 and TRBJ2-3; TCRdb's D call, TRBD2, is unchecked because there is no DNA. The CDR3 totals 16 residues. Germline V gives CDR1 SGHTA, CDR2 FQGNSA. This chain's CDR3 is CASSERPGGGTDTQYF.

This chain uses TRBV10-3 with TRBJ2-7; absent DNA, TCRdb's TRBD1 call cannot be checked. This CDR3 has 15 amino acids. CDR1 and CDR2 (germline): ENHRY, SYGVKD. The CDR3 loop is CAISEQTGSGDEQYF.

The J gene is TRBJ1-1, the V gene TRBV12-3 or TRBV12-4. The CDR3 length is 13 residues. The CDR3 here is CASSFSANTEAFF.

This chain uses TRBV30 with TRBJ1-1; without DNA, the TCRdb call of TRBD1 cannot be checked. This CDR3 contains 14 residues. Germline V gene lookup returns CDR1 GTSNPN and CDR2 SVGIG (reference sequence). CDR3: CAWSATPWGTEAFF. Full variable domain (rest looked up from reference TRBV30 and TRBJ1-1): SQTIHQWPATLVQPVGSPLSLECTVEGTSNPNLYWYRQAAGRGLQLLFYSVGIGQISSEVPQNLSASRPQDRQFILSSKKLLLSDSGFYLCAWSATPWGTEAFFGQGTRLTVV.

J is TRBJ2-3 and V is TRBV29-1; TCRdb calls TRBD2, which cannot be checked without DNA. Germline lookup yields CDR1 SQVTM and CDR2 ANQGSEA. This CDR3 contains 14 residues. This CDR3 is CSVTFSGRGDTQYF.

The chain joins TRBV29-1 to TRBJ2-3; TCRdb outputs TRBD2, but without DNA this stays unchecked. CDR3 length: 14 amino acids. Germline CDR1 reads SQVTM; CDR2 reads ANQGSEA. The chain's CDR3 is CSVGEGNQRDTQYF.

CDR3 sequence reads: CASSLNRDYEQYF. The chain is built from TRBV7-8 and TRBJ2-7. The CDR3 consists of 13 residues. Germline CDR1 is SGHVS and CDR2 is FQNEAQ.

The chain has TRBV10-3 and TRBJ2-1; TCRdb's D call of TRBD1 is untestable without DNA. The CDR3 has 15 amino acids. In germline, CDR1 is ENHRY, CDR2 SYGVKD. CDR3 residues: CAISEFVGANNEQFF.

The chain joins TRBV11-2 to TRBJ2-7; TCRdb designates TRBD2, a call that cannot be tested without DNA. This CDR3 is built from 15 residues. Germline values: CDR1 SGHAT, CDR2 FQNNGV. This CDR3 reads CASSSGGWSAYEQYF.

The chain links TRBV12-3 or TRBV12-4 to TRBJ2-7; the D call of TRBD1 rests on TCRdb alone, since no DNA is present to check it. The CDR3 extends over 14 amino acids. The CDR3: CASSLGGGLDEQYF.

The V and J genes are TRBV6-4 and TRBJ2-1; TCRdb proposes TRBD1, but this gene call is untestable without DNA. CDR3 length equals 15 residues. Germline lookup yields CDR1 MRHNA and CDR2 SNTAGT. The CDR3 sequence is CASSDKGDSYNEQFF.

The chain joins TRBV14 to TRBJ2-2. CDR1 is SGHDN, CDR2 FVKESK, per germline. The CDR3 is 14 amino acids. CDR3 protein: CASSHNWNTGELFF. Based on the CDR3 plus reference TRBV14 and TRBJ2-2, the full variable domain is EAGVTQFPSHSVIEKGQTVTLRCDPISGHDNLYWYRRVMGKEIKFLLHFVKESKQDESGMPNNRFLAERTGGTYSTLKVQPAELEDSGVYFCASSHNWNTGELFFGEGSRLTVL.